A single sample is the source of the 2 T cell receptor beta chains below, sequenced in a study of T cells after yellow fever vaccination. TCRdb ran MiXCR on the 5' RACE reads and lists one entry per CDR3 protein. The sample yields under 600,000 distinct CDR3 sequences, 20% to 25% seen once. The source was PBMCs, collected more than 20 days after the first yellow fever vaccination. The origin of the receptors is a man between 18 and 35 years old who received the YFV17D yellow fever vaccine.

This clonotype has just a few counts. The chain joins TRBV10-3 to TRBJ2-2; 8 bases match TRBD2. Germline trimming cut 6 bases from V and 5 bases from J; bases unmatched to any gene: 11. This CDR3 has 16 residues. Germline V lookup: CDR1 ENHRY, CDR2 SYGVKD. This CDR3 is CAISRAGAGGTGELFF. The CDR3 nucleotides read TGTGCCATCAGCAGAGCGGGGGCAGGAGGGACCGGGGAGCTGTTTTTT.

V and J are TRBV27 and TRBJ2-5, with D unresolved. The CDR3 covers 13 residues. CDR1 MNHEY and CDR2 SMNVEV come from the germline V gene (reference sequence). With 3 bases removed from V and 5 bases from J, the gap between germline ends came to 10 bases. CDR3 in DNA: TGTGCCAGCAGTTTTAATCAGGTGGAGACCCAGTACTTC. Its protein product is CASSFNQVETQYF.